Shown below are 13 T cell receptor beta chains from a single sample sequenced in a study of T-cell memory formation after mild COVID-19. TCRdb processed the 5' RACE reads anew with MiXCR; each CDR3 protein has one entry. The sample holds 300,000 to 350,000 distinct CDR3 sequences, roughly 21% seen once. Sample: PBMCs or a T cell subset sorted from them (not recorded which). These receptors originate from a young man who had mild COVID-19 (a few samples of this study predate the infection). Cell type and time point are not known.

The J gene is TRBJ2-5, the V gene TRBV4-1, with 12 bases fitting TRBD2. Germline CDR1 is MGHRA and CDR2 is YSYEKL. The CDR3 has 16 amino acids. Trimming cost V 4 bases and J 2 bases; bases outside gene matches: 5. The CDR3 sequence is CASSPRTSGAQETQYF. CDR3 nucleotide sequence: TGCGCCAGCAGCCCAAGGACTAGCGGGGCACAAGAGACCCAGTACTTC.

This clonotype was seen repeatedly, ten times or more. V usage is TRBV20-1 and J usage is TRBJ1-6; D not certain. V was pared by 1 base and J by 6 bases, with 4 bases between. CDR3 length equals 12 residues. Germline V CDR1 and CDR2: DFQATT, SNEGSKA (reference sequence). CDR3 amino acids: CSARVANSPLHF. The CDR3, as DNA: TGCAGTGCTAGAGTTGCTAATTCACCCCTCCACTTT.

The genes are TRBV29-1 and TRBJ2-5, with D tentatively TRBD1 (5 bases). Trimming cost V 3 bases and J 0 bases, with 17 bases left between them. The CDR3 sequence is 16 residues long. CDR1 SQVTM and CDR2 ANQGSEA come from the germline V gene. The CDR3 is CSVDVLQELYQETQYF. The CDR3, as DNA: TGCAGCGTTGACGTCCTACAGGAACTATACCAAGAGACCCAGTACTTC.

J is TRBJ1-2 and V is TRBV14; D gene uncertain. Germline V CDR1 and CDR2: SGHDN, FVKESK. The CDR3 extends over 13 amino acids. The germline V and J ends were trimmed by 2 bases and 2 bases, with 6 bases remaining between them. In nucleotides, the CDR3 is TGTGCCAGCAGCCAACTACAGAACTATGGCTACACCTTC. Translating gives CASSQLQNYGYTF.

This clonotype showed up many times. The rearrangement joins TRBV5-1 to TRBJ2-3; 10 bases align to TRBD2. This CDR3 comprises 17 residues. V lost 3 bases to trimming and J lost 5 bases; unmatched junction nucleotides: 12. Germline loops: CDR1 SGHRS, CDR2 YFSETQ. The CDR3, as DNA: TGCGCCAGCAGCTCTACACCTACTAGCGGGGAAAGAGATACGCAGTATTTT. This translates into CASSSTPTSGERDTQYF.

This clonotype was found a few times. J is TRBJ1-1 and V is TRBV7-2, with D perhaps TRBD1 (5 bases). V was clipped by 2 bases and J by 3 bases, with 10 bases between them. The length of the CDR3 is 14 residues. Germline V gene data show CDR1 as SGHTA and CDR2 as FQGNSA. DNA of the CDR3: TGTGCCAGCAGCTTATTTGGGGGGGACACTGAAGCTTTCTTT. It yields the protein CASSLFGGDTEAFF.

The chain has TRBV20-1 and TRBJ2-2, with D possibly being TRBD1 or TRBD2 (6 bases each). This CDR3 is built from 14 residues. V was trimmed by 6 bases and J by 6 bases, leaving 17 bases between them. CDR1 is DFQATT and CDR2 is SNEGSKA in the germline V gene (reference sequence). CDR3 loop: CSAPEGGMAGELFF. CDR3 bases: TGCAGTGCGCCAGAGGGGGGCATGGCCGGGGAGCTGTTTTTT.

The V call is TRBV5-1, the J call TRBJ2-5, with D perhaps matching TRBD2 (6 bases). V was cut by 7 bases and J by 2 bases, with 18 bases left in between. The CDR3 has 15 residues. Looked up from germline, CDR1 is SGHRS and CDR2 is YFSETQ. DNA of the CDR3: TGCGCCAGCTCCATCATGACTAGTGCTCAAGAGACCCAGTACTTC. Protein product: CASSIMTSAQETQYF.

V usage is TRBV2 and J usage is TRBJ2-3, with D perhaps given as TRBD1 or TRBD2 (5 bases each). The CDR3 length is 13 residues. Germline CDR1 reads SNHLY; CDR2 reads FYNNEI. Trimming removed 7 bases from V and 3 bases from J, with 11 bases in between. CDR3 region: CASMGERTDTQYF. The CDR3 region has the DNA TGTGCCAGCATGGGGGAGAGGACAGATACGCAGTATTTT.

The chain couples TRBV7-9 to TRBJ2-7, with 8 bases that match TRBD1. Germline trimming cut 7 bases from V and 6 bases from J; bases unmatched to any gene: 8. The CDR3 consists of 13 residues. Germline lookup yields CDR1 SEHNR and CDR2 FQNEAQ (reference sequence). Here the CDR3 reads CASTRGGQAEQYV. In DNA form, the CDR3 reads TGTGCCAGCACCCGAGGGGGACAGGCCGAGCAGTACGTC.

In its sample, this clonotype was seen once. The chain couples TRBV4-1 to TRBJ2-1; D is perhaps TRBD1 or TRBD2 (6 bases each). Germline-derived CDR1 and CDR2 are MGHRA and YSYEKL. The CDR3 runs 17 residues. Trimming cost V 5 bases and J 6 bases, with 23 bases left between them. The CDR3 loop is CASSKGGGLKILNEQFF. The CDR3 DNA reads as TGCGCCAGCAGCAAAGGAGGGGGGCTGAAGATTCTCAATGAGCAGTTCTTC.

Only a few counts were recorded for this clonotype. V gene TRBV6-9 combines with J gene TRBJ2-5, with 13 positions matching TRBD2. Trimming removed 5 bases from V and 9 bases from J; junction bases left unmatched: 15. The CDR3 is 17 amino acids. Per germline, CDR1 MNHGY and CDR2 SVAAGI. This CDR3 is CASSHSGLAGALGAQYF. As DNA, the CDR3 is TGTGCCAGCAGTCACTCCGGACTAGCGGGGGCCCTCGGGGCCCAGTACTTC.

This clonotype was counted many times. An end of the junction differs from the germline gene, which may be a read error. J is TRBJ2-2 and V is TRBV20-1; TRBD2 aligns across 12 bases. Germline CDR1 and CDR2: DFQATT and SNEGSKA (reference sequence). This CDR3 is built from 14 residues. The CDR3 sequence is CSALAGGNAGELFF. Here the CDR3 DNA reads TGCAGTGCTCTAGCGGGGGGGAACGCCGGGGAGCTGTTTTTT.